Listed below are T cell receptor beta chains from one sample, sequenced in a study of OX40 agonist ivuxolimab in advanced cancers. The repertoire was sequenced with immunoSEQ multiplex PCR; TCRdb's copy has only in-frame clones and lacks some. There are fewer than 20,000 clones in the sample; about 80% occur only once, and under 15% lies in the top ten. Material: CD4+ or CD8+ T cells sorted from blood, obtained in a trial of the OX40 agonist ivuxolimab. Source of these receptors: an adult with an advanced solid tumor such as melanoma, head and neck, liver or kidney cancer. CDR3s include the opening cysteine and the closing phenylalanine or tryptophan. D genes are given only for firm matches. Clone size appears in some rows only: once, few, many, or a class for an expanded clone.

NA	TRBV6-5	13	TRBJ2-3	NA	CAIGVVSADTQYF	TGTGCCATCGGGGTAGTATCTGCAGATACGCAGTATTTT
TRBD2	TRBV7-9	18	TRBJ2-1	NA	CASSSKEPSGRSYNEQFF	TGTGCCAGCAGCTCAAAGGAGCCTAGCGGGAGGTCCTACAATGAGCAGTTCTTC
TRBD1	TRBV19	14	TRBJ2-7	NA	CASRSGQGAYEQYF	TGTGCCAGTAGGTCGGGACAGGGGGCCTACGAGCAGTACTTC
NA	TRBV5-4	15	TRBJ1-1	NA	CASSLAAALNTEAFF	TGTGCCAGCAGCTTGGCGGCCGCACTGAACACTGAAGCTTTCTTT
NA	TRBV4-3	19	TRBJ2-6	NA	CASSPWGTEGGSGANVLTF	TGCGCCAGCAGCCCTTGGGGGACAGAAGGGGGGTCTGGGGCCAACGTCCTGACTTTC
NA	TRBV14	13	TRBJ2-7	NA	CASDTLPIHEQYF	TGTGCCAGCGACACCTTACCCATCCACGAGCAGTACTTC
NA	TRBV9	13	TRBJ2-3	few	CASSPDGPDTQYF	TGTGCCAGCAGCCCGGACGGACCCGATACGCAGTATTTT
NA	TRBV5-1	13	TRBJ2-7	NA	CASSLSAAYEQYF	TGCGCCAGCAGCTTGTCTGCAGCCTACGAGCAGTACTTC
NA	TRBV7-3	14	TRBJ2-7	NA	CASSQASGVYEQYF	TGTGCCAGCAGCCAAGCATCGGGAGTCTACGAGCAGTACTTC
TRBD1	TRBV10-3	14	TRBJ1-2	NA	CAISERGPNYGYTF	TGTGCCATCAGTGAAAGGGGGCCTAACTATGGCTACACCTTC
NA	TRBV14	16	TRBJ2-5	NA	CASSLQGGRGQETQYF	TGTGCCAGCAGCCTTCAGGGCGGACGGGGCCAAGAGACCCAGTACTTC
NA	TRBV7-9	17	TRBJ2-2	NA	CASSLGFRVNGTGELFF	TGTGCCAGCAGCCTAGGATTCAGGGTAAACGGCACCGGGGAGCTGTTTTTT
NA	TRBV28	15	TRBJ2-7	NA	CASSFGLGGSHEQYF	TGTGCCAGCAGTTTCGGTCTCGGAGGATCCCACGAGCAGTACTTC
NA	TRBV5-4	12	TRBJ2-1	NA	CASRGLTNEQFF	TGTGCCAGCAGGGGACTCACCAATGAGCAGTTCTTC
TRBD1	TRBV19	15	TRBJ1-3	once	CASSITGDSGNTIYF	TGTGCCAGTAGTATTACAGGGGACTCTGGAAACACCATATATTTT
TRBD2	TRBV19	16	TRBJ2-2	few	CASSIMGGSNTGELFF	TGTGCCAGTAGTATAATGGGCGGGAGCAACACCGGGGAGCTGTTTTTT
TRBD1	TRBV27	14	TRBJ1-1	once	CASSLDRAVTEAFF	TGTGCCAGCAGCCTAGACAGGGCTGTAACTGAAGCTTTCTTT
TRBD2	TRBV5-1	15	TRBJ2-7	NA	CASSYGTSGNYEQYF	TGCGCCAGCAGCTATGGGACTAGCGGAAATTACGAGCAGTACTTC
TRBD2	TRBV28	12	TRBJ2-1	NA	CASSLSGTSEFF	TGTGCCAGCAGTTTATCCGGGACTAGTGAGTTCTTC
TRBD1	TRBV2	13	TRBJ1-1	medium-sized	CASRRDSATEAFF	TGTGCCAGCAGGAGGGACAGTGCGACTGAAGCTTTCTTT
TRBD2	TRBV5-4	16	TRBJ2-2	NA	CASSLAGGRATGELFF	TGTGCCAGCAGCTTGGCAGGCGGGAGGGCCACCGGGGAGCTGTTTTTT
TRBD2	TRBV2	12	TRBJ2-1	NA	CATRTSGAREFF	TGTGCCACCCGGACTAGCGGGGCCCGGGAGTTCTTC
NA	TRBV6-4	14	TRBJ2-1	NA	CASSDEGEYNEQFF	TGTGCCAGCAGTGACGAGGGAGAGTACAATGAGCAGTTCTTC
NA	TRBV5-4	16	TRBJ2-1	NA	CASSLVRLQQYNEQFF	TGTGCCAGCAGCTTGGTCAGACTCCAGCAATACAATGAGCAGTTCTTC